The 15 T cell receptor beta chains listed next were all sequenced from one sample in a study of Graves' ophthalmopathy and Graves' hyperthyroidism. Scientists amplified the TCR beta CDR3 regions from RNA transcripts. The workflow started with a first-round RT-PCR run with HTBI primers and then moved on to a second-round multiplex PCR. TCRdb re-called the multiplex PCR reads through MiXCR, storing one row per CDR3 protein. The sample lists over a million distinct CDR3 sequences, 35% to 40% occurring once. Source material: peripheral blood or thyroid tissue (not recorded which). These receptors all stem from an adult man with Graves' hyperthyroidism.

This clonotype was detected a few times. The chain recombines TRBV20-1 with TRBJ2-5; TRBD2 is a possible D gene (5 bases). V lost 5 bases and J 2 bases, leaving 18 bases between the germline ends. Germline-derived CDR1 and CDR2 are DFQATT and SNEGSKA (reference sequence). The CDR3 has 15 amino acids. The CDR3 DNA reads as TGCAGTGCTGCCCCTATGGAAGCGGCACAAGAGACCCAGTACTTC. Its protein product is CSAAPMEAAQETQYF.

V and J are TRBV2 and TRBJ2-7; no firm D call. The V gene lost 0 bases and the J gene lost 6 bases, with 15 bases spanning the gap. Germline V gene sequence: CDR1 SNHLY, CDR2 FYNNEI. This CDR3 comprises 15 residues. The CDR3 here is CASSEASTVRLEQYF. CDR3 in DNA: TGTGCCAGCAGTGAAGCCTCGACTGTGCGGCTCGAGCAGTACTTC.

This clonotype was found many times. This rearrangement joins TRBV7-8 to TRBJ2-7; D not resolved. This CDR3 contains 14 residues. V was pared by 3 bases and J by 1 base, with 10 bases between. CDR1 is SGHVS, CDR2 FQNEAQ, per germline. This chain's CDR3 is CASSFPGRSYEQYF. CDR3 DNA: TGTGCCAGCAGCTTCCCCGGACGATCCTACGAGCAGTACTTC.

Notes on this clonotype: Possible read error: a much larger clone is one base away. This rearrangement joins TRBV10-3 to TRBJ1-1; D is ambiguous. Trimming took 11 bases from V and 6 from J, leaving 13 bases between them. The CDR3 spans 11 residues. The germline gives CDR1 ENHRY, CDR2 SYGVKD. The chain's CDR3 is CAALDGSEAFF. CDR3 DNA: TGTGCCGCCCTCGACGGCTCTGAAGCTTTCTTT.

Regarding this clonotype: A much larger clone lies a single base off, so this may be a read error. The chain links TRBV11-2 to TRBJ2-5; D gene unclear. This CDR3 region has 14 residues. CDR1 and CDR2 from the germline V gene are SGHAT and FQNNGV. The CDR3 reads CASSLEAGQATQYF. CDR3 sequence (DNA): TGTGCCAGCAGCTTAGAGGCAGGCCAAGCGACCCAGTACTTC.

The chain uses TRBV19 and TRBJ1-2; the D gene is possibly TRBD1 (6 bases). Germline CDR1 and CDR2: LNHDA and SQIVND (reference sequence). The CDR3 contains 14 residues. V was clipped by 7 bases and J by 6 bases, with 18 bases between them. CDR3 protein: CASISPDRLNGYTF. CDR3 nucleotides: TGTGCCAGTATCTCCCCAGACAGGCTGAATGGCTACACCTTC. The full variable domain, rest sourced from reference TRBV19 and TRBJ1-2, is DGGITQSPKYLFRKEGQNVTLSCEQNLNHDAMYWYRQDPGQGLRLIYYSQIVNDFQKGDIAEGYSVSREKKESFPLTVTSAQKNPTAFYLCASISPDRLNGYTFGSGTRLTVV.

This chain links TRBV12-3 or TRBV12-4 with TRBJ1-1; D unresolved. The CDR3 extends over 14 amino acids. Trimming stripped 6 bases from V and 8 bases from J, with 19 bases between. The CDR3 loop reads CASRGTAPVGEAFF. For the CDR3, the DNA is TGTGCCAGCAGGGGAACAGCTCCGGTAGGCGAAGCTTTCTTT.

The rearrangement joins TRBV29-1 to TRBJ1-1, with a tentative D call TRBD1 (6 bases). This CDR3 spans 11 amino acids. Germline CDR1 is SQVTM and CDR2 is ANQGSEA. Trimming removed 6 bases from V and 9 bases from J, with 14 bases in between. CDR3 coding DNA: TGCAGCGTAGCAGGGGACTTCCAAGCTTTCTTT. Translated, it gives CSVAGDFQAFF.

This clonotype has at least ten counts. The V call is TRBV5-1, the J call TRBJ2-7, with 7 nucleotides matching TRBD1. This CDR3 has 15 residues. Trimming removed 4 bases from V and 1 base from J; junction bases left unmatched: 8. CDR1 is SGHRS and CDR2 is YFSETQ in the germline V gene. The CDR3 here is CASSVLGQASYEQYF. The CDR3 DNA follows: TGCGCCAGCAGCGTACTCGGACAGGCTTCCTACGAGCAGTACTTC.

This clonotype was observed at least ten times. The chain is built from TRBV7-2 and TRBJ1-3, with D unclear. CDR3 length equals 15 residues. Between the trimmed V and J ends, which lost 2 bases and 3 bases, there was a span of 11 bases. CDR1 SGHTA and CDR2 FQGNSA come from the germline V gene. The CDR3 spells CASSLYGQLGNTIYF. DNA of the CDR3: TGTGCCAGCAGCTTATACGGCCAGCTTGGAAACACCATATATTTT. Full variable domain (missing parts from reference TRBV7-2 and TRBJ1-3): GAGVSQSPSNKVTEKGKDVELRCDPISGHTALYWYRQSLGQGLEFLIYFQGNSAPDKSGLPSDRFSAERTGGSVSTLTIQRTQQEDSAVYLCASSLYGQLGNTIYFGEGSWLTVV.

A word on this clonotype: A much more abundant neighbour one base away suggests this may be a read error. The CDR3 nucleotides are TGTGTCAGCAGCGTCAGGACAGAGGACACCGGGGAGCTGTTTTTT. It yields the protein CVSSVRTEDTGELFF. The V and J genes are TRBV7-2 and TRBJ2-2; tentatively, D is TRBD1 (6 bases). CDR3 length: 15 amino acids. CDR1 and CDR2 from the germline V gene are SGHTA and FQGNSA. The full variable domain, with the rest looked up from reference TRBV7-2 and TRBJ2-2, is GAGVSQSPSNKVTEKGKDVELRCDPISGHTALYWYRQSLGQGLEFLIYFQGNSAPDKSGLPSDRFSAERTGGSVSTLTIQRTQQEDSAVYLCVSSVRTEDTGELFFGEGSRLTVL.

Ten or more counts support this clonotype. This chain uses TRBV12-3 or TRBV12-4 with TRBJ1-6; a weak D match, TRBD1 (6 bases). CDR3 length equals 14 residues. V lost 6 bases and J 8 bases, leaving 14 bases between the germline ends. The CDR3 region has the DNA TGTGCCAGCAGCCGGAGGGGGGGGGATTCACCCCTCCACTTT. Its translation is CASSRRGGDSPLHF.

This clonotype was seen repeatedly, ten times or more. V gene TRBV7-2 combines with J gene TRBJ1-6, with D possibly matching TRBD1 (5 bases). CDR3 length: 16 amino acids. V was shortened by 1 base and J by 5 bases, with 12 bases between the two germline ends. Germline CDR1 is SGHTA and CDR2 is FQGNSA. Here the CDR3 reads CASSLEGAMNNSPLHF. The DNA of the CDR3 is TGTGCCAGCAGCTTAGAAGGGGCTATGAATAATTCACCCCTCCACTTT.

Ten or more counts support this clonotype. The chain carries TRBV7-2 and TRBJ1-2, with D tentatively TRBD1 (6 bases). This CDR3 has 13 amino acids. V shed 1 base and J shed 8 bases, with 11 bases lying between them. The germline V gene has CDR1 SGHTA and CDR2 FQGNSA. The CDR3 sequence is CASSLEGVRGYTF. CDR3 nucleotides: TGTGCCAGCAGCTTAGAGGGGGTACGAGGCTACACCTTC.

The chain joins TRBV9 to TRBJ2-7; TRBD1 matches 9 bases. This CDR3 spans 14 amino acids. V was pared by 0 bases and J by 6 bases, with 4 bases of the junction left unmatched. From germline, CDR1 is SGDLS and CDR2 YYNGEE. DNA of the CDR3: TGTGCCAGCAGCGTAGTGGGACAGGGTGCCGAGCAGTACTTC. This gives the protein CASSVVGQGAEQYF. The full variable domain, rest sourced from reference TRBV9 and TRBJ2-7, is DSGVTQTPKHLITATGQRVTLRCSPRSGDLSVYWYQQSLDQGLQFLIQYYNGEERAKGNILERFSAQQFPDLHSELNLSSLELGDSALYFCASSVVGQGAEQYFGPGTRLTVT.